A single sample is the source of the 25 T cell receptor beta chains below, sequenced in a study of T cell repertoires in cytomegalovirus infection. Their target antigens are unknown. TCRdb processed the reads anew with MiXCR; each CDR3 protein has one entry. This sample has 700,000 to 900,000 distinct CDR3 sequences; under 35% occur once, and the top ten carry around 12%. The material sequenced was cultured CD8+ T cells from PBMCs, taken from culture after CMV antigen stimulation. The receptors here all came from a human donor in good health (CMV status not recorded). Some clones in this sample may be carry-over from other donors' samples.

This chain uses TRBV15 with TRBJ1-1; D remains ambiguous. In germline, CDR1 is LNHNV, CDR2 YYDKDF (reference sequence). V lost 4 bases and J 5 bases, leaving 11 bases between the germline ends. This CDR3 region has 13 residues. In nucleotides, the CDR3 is TGTGCCACCAGCAACCTAGGATTAACTGAAGCTTTCTTT. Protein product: CATSNLGLTEAFF.

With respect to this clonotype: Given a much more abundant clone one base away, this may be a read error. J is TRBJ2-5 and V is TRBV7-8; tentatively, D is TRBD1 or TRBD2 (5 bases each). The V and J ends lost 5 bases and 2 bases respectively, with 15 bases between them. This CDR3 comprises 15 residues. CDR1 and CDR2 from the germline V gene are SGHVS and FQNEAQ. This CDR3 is CASSTTKRQQETQYF. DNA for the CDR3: TGTGCCAGCAGCACGACTAAAAGACAGCAAGAGACCCAGTACTTC.

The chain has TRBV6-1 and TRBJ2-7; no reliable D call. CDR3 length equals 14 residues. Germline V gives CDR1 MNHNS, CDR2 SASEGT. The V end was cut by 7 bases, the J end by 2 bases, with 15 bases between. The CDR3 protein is CASTKEGFPYEQYV. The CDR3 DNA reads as TGTGCCAGCACCAAGGAAGGTTTTCCCTACGAGCAGTACGTC.

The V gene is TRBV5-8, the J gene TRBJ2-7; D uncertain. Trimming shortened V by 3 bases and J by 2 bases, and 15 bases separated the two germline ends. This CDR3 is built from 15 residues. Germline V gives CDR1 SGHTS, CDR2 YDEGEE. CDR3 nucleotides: TGTGCCAGCAGCTACGCGGCTTGGGTTACCTACGAGCAGTACTTC. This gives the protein CASSYAAWVTYEQYF.

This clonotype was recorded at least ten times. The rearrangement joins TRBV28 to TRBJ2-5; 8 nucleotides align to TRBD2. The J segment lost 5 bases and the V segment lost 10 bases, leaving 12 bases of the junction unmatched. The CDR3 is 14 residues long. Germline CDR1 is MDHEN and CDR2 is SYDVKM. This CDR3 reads CATTPGGARETQYF. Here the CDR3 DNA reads TGTGCCACCACCCCGGGGGGGGCCAGGGAGACCCAGTACTTC.

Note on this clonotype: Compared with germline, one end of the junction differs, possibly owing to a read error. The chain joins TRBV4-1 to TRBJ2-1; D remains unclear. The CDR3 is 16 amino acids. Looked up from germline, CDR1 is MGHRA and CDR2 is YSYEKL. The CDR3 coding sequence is TGCGCCAGCAGCCAAGGCTCTTCCCTCCCCTACAATGAGCAGTCCTTC. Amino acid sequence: CASSQGSSLPYNEQSF.

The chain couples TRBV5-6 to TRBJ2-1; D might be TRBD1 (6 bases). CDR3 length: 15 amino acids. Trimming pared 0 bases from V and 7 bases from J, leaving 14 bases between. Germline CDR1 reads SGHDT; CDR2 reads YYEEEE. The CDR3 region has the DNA TGTGCCAGCAGCTTGGGGCCCACAGGGCTTAATGAGCAGTTCTTC. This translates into CASSLGPTGLNEQFF.

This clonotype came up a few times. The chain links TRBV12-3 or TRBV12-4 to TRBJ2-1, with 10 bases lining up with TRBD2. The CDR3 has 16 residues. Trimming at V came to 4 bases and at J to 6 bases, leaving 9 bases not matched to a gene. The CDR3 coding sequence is TGTGCCAGCAGTTCCCTAGCGGGGGCTGCTCCCAATGAGCAGTTCTTC. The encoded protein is CASSSLAGAAPNEQFF.

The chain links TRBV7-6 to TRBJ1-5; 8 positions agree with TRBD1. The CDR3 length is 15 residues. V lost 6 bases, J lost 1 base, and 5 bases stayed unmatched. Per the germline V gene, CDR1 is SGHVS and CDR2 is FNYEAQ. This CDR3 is CASSAGGASNQPQHF. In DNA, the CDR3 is TGTGCCAGCAGTGCAGGGGGCGCCAGCAATCAGCCCCAGCATTTT.

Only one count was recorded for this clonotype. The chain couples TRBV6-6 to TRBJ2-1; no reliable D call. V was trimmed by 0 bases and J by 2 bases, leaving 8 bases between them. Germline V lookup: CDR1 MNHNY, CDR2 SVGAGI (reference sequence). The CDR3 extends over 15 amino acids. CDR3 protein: CASSYSLGTYNEQFF. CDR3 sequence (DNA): TGTGCCAGCAGTTACTCGTTAGGAACCTACAATGAGCAGTTCTTC.

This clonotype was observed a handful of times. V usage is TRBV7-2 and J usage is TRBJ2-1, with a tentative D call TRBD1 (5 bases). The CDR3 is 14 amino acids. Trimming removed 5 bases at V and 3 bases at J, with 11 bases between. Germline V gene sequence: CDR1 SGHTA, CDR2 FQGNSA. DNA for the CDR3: TGTGCCAGCAGCCCCGAGGACATCTACAATGAGCAGTTCTTC. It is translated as CASSPEDIYNEQFF.

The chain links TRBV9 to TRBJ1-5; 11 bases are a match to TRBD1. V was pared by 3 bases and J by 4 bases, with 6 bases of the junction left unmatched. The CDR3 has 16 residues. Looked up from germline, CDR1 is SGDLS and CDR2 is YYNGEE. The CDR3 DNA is TGTGCCAGCAGCGGCGGGACAGGGGGTAGTAATCAGCCCCAGCATTTT. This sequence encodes CASSGGTGGSNQPQHF.

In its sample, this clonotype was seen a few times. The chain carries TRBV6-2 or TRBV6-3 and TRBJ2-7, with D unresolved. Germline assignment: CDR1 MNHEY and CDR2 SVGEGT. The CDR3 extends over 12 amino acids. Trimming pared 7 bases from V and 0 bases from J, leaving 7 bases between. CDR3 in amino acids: CASTNASYEQYF. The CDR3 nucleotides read TGTGCCAGCACCAATGCCTCCTACGAGCAGTACTTC.

The CDR3 reads CASRPRQLFQETQYF. Written as DNA, the CDR3 is TGTGCCAGCAGACCCAGACAGTTATTCCAAGAGACCCAGTACTTC. This chain links TRBV27 with TRBJ2-5, with a tentative D call TRBD1 (5 bases). V gave up 6 bases and J gave up 1 base, with 15 bases separating them. CDR1 is MNHEY, CDR2 SMNVEV, per germline (reference sequence). The CDR3 loop spans 15 amino acids.

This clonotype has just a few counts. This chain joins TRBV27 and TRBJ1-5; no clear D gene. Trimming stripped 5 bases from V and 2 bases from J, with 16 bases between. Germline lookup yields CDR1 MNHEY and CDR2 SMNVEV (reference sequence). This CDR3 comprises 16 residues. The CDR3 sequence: CASSPLQAPGNQPQHF. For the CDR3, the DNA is TGTGCCAGCAGTCCCTTACAAGCTCCGGGCAATCAGCCCCAGCATTTT.

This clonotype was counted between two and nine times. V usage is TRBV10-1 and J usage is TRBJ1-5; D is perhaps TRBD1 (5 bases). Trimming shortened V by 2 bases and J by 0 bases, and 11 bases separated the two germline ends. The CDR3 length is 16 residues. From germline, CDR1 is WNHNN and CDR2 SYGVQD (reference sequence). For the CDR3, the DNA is TGCGCCAGCAGTGAGGGGGGACCGACTAGCAATCAGCCCCAGCATTTT. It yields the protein CASSEGGPTSNQPQHF.

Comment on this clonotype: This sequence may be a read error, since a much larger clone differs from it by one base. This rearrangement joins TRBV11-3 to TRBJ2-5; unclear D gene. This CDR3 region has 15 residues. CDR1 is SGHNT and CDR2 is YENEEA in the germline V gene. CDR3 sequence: CVSSLGRASQETQYF. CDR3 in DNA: TGTGTCAGCAGCTTAGGCCGGGCATCCCAAGAGACCCAGTACTTC.

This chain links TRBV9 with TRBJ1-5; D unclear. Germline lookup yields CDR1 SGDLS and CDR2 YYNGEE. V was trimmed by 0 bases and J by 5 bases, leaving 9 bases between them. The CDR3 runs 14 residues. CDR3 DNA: TGTGCCAGCAGCGTAGCTGGGGATTATCAGCCCCAGCATTTT. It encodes CASSVAGDYQPQHF.

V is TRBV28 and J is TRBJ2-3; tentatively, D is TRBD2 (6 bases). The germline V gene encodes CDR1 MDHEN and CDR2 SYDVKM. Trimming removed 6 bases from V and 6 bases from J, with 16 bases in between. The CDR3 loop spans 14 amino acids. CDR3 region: CASRRGSRPDTQYF. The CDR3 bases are TGTGCCAGCAGACGGGGGTCCAGGCCCGATACGCAGTATTTT.

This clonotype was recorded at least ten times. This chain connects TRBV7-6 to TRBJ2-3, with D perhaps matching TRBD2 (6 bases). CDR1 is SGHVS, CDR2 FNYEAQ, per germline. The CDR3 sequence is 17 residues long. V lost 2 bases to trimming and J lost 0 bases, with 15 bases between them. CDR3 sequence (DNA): TGTGCCAGCAGCTTACTCTCGGGGGTTCCTAGCACAGATACGCAGTATTTT. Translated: CASSLLSGVPSTDTQYF.

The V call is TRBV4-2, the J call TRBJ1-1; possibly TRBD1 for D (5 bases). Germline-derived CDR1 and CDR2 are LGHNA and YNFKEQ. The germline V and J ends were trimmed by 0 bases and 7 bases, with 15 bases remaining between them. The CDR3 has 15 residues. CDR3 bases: TGTGCCAGCAGCCAAGATGTCGGCGCGGGGGATGAAGCTTTCTTT. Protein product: CASSQDVGAGDEAFF.

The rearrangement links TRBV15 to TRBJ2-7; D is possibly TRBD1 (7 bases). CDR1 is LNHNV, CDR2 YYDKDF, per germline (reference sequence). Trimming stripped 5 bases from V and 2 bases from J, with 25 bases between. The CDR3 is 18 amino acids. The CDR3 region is CATSHPPEEGATTYEQYF. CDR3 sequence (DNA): TGTGCCACCAGCCATCCGCCAGAGGAGGGGGCGACCACCTACGAGCAGTACTTC.

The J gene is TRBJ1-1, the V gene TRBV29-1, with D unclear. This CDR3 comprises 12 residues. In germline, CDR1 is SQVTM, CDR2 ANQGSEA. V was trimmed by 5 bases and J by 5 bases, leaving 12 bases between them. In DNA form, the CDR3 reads TGCAGCGTTCCCTGGGGAACGACTGAAGCTTTCTTT. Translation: CSVPWGTTEAFF.

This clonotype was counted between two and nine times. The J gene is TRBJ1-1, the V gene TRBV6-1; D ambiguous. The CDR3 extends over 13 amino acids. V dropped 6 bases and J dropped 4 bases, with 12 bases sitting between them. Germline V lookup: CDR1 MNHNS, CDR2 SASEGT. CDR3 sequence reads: CASSMAPLTEAFF. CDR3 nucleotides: TGTGCCAGCAGCATGGCCCCTCTCACTGAAGCTTTCTTT.

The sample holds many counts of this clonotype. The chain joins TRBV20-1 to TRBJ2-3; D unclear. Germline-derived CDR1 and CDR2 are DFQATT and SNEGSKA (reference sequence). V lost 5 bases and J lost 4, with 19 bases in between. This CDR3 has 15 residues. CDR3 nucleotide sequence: TGCAGTGCTTCTCGTACCCACGGGCGCGCAGATACGCAGTATTTT. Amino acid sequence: CSASRTHGRADTQYF.